The 13 T cell receptor beta chains below come from one sample, sequenced in a study of siplizumab effects on memory and regulatory T cells. Only in-frame clones appear in the TCRdb table, and some are missing; sequencing was by immunoSEQ multiplex PCR. The data hold about 100,000 clones, with 92% observed a single time. Sequenced material: Tregs sorted from blood. These receptors all come from a human donor in good health.

This clone was counted between two and nine times. This chain joins TRBV5-5 and TRBJ2-7; 9 bases match TRBD1. Germline V gives CDR1 SGHKS, CDR2 YYEKEE (reference sequence). Unmatched junction bases numbered 9, after V lost 2 bases and J lost 6 bases. This CDR3 spans 15 amino acids. In DNA, the CDR3 is TGTGCCAGCAGCTTAACCGGGACAGGGACAGGCGAGCAGTACTTC. Translated: CASSLTGTGTGEQYF.

V gene TRBV15 combines with J gene TRBJ1-2; weak D call: TRBD1 (5 bases). CDR1 is LNHNV, CDR2 YYDKDF, per germline (reference sequence). This CDR3 has 13 residues. Deletions cut 8 bases from V and 2 bases from J, with 12 bases between. The CDR3 bases are TGTGCCACCGCCCCGGACACCAACTATGGCTACACCTTC. It is translated as CATAPDTNYGYTF. The complete variable domain, with remaining parts taken from reference TRBV15 and TRBJ1-2, reads DAMVIQNPRYQVTQFGKPVTLSCSQTLNHNVMYWYQQKSSQAPKLLFHYYDKDFNNEADTPDNFQSRRPNTSFCFLDIRSPGLGDTAMYLCATAPDTNYGYTFGSGTRLTVV.

CDR3 in amino acids: CASNEIDTGTQYF. In DNA form, the CDR3 reads TGTGCCAGCAATGAGATCGATACGGGGACGCAGTATTTT. The J gene is TRBJ2-3, the V gene TRBV2, with D maybe TRBD2 (5 bases). Germline V CDR1 and CDR2: SNHLY, FYNNEI. CDR3 length: 13 residues. V was clipped by 7 bases and J by 9 bases, with 17 bases between them.

The chain uses TRBV7-9 and TRBJ2-1, with D possibly matching TRBD2 (6 bases). This CDR3 is 15 amino acids long. The germline V and J ends were trimmed by 2 bases and 2 bases, with 10 bases remaining between them. Germline V CDR1 and CDR2: SEHNR, FQNEAQ (reference sequence). The CDR3 nucleotides are TGTGCCAGCAGCTTACCGGGAGCCACCTACAATGAGCAGTTCTTC. This gives the protein CASSLPGATYNEQFF.

V gene TRBV7-2 combines with J gene TRBJ2-7, with a tentative D call TRBD2 (5 bases). The ends were cut back, 4 bases at V and 3 bases at J, with 19 bases in the middle. This CDR3 comprises 16 residues. Germline V gives CDR1 SGHTA, CDR2 FQGNSA. This CDR3 is CASSSLVRERYYEQYF. CDR3 sequence (DNA): TGTGCCAGCAGCTCCCTTGTTCGGGAACGATACTACGAGCAGTACTTC.

V is TRBV11-2 and J is TRBJ2-7; a possible D gene is TRBD1 (6 bases). Per germline, CDR1 SGHAT and CDR2 FQNNGV. This CDR3 spans 13 amino acids. The ends were cut back, 5 bases at V and 3 bases at J, with 11 bases in the middle. The CDR3 loop is CASSPGQFYEQYF. CDR3 DNA: TGTGCCAGCAGCCCAGGACAGTTCTACGAGCAGTACTTC.

The rearrangement joins TRBV5-1 to TRBJ2-7; tentative D call: TRBD1 (5 bases). The V end was cut by 0 bases, the J end by 1 base, with 11 bases between. The CDR3 spans 15 residues. CDR1 is SGHRS, CDR2 YFSETQ, per germline. CDR3 sequence (DNA): TGCGCCAGCAGCTTGGATTTCGCAGGGTCCTACGAGCAGTACTTC. Protein sequence: CASSLDFAGSYEQYF.

The V and J genes are TRBV28 and TRBJ2-7; the D is unclear. CDR3 length: 15 residues. CDR1 and CDR2 from the germline V gene are MDHEN and SYDVKM. V was clipped by 4 bases and J by 0 bases, with 13 bases between them. CDR3 protein: CASSSPPSRSYEQYF. The CDR3 nucleotides read TGTGCCAGCAGTTCCCCTCCTAGTCGCTCCTACGAGCAGTACTTC.

The sample holds a few counts of this clone. This rearrangement joins TRBV28 to TRBJ1-2; D might be TRBD1 (6 bases). Deletions cut 3 bases from V and 6 bases from J, with 23 bases between. Germline V gene sequence: CDR1 MDHEN, CDR2 SYDVKM. The CDR3 sequence is 17 residues long. The DNA of the CDR3 is TGTGCCAGCAGTTTGACCCTGTTGTTGGGGGGCGCCAATGGCTACACCTTC. Protein product: CASSLTLLLGGANGYTF.

The chain carries TRBV5-1 and TRBJ1-1; D gene unclear. The CDR3 has 13 residues. Germline V CDR1 and CDR2: SGHRS, YFSETQ. Trimming pared 1 base from V and 3 bases from J, leaving 7 bases between. The CDR3 bases are TGCGCCAGCAGCTTGAACTCAGACACTGAAGCTTTCTTT. It translates to CASSLNSDTEAFF.

As DNA, the CDR3 is TGCGCCAGCAGCTTGGCCGTAGCGAACCTCTACAATGAGCAGTTCTTC. Residues: CASSLAVANLYNEQFF. The chain uses TRBV5-1 and TRBJ2-1; perhaps TRBD2 as D (5 bases). Between the trimmed V and J ends, which lost 0 bases and 3 bases, there was a span of 13 bases. This CDR3 region has 16 residues. Germline CDR1 and CDR2: SGHRS and YFSETQ.

The chain couples TRBV30 to TRBJ1-1; tentatively, D is TRBD1 (5 bases). In germline, CDR1 is GTSNPN, CDR2 SVGIG (reference sequence). This CDR3 spans 14 amino acids. V shed 0 bases and J shed 6 bases, with 14 bases lying between them. CDR3 protein: CAWSVLGRWAEAFF. The CDR3 coding sequence is TGTGCCTGGAGTGTATTGGGGCGATGGGCTGAAGCTTTCTTT.

V and J are TRBV6-5 and TRBJ2-5; no firm D call. Germline-derived CDR1 and CDR2 are MNHEY and SVGAGI. The CDR3 loop spans 16 amino acids. V lost 2 bases and J lost 5, with 18 bases in between. The CDR3 reads CASSYGRTGSWETQYF. DNA for the CDR3: TGTGCCAGCAGTTACGGACGAACTGGTAGTTGGGAGACCCAGTACTTC.